This T cell receptor beta chain was captured by sequencing in a study of control samples from healthy donors and cancer patients. Sequenced by immunoSEQ multiplex PCR; TCRdb stores in-frame clones only, minus some. Counted here are approximately 160,000 clones, 80% to 95% occurring once; the ten biggest clones make up 2% to 2.5%. The specimen sequenced was blood. The clonotype originates from a woman between 35 and 50 years old in good health.

CDR3 in DNA: TGTGCCAGCAGCCCGACGGGGGTCACTGAAGCTTTCTTT. This encodes CASSPTGVTEAFF. The J gene is TRBJ1-1, the V gene TRBV7-9; D perhaps matches TRBD1 (5 bases). Germline V gives CDR1 SEHNR, CDR2 FQNEAQ (reference sequence). CDR3 size: 13 residues. Trimming removed 5 bases from V and 4 bases from J, with 11 bases in between.